This TCR beta chain derives from a study of T cell repertoires in cytomegalovirus infection. Looking at the study overall: The public TCR beta signatures pointed to both CMV infection and matching HLA type.

In its sample, this clonotype was seen many times. The antigen is not known. Broader study findings: Accumulated public TCR beta family frequency recognized individuals carrying CMV together with the relevant HLA. Ex vivo responses were dominated by HLA-C-restricted CMV-specific TCR beta clonotypes.

Trimming stripped 4 bases from V and 2 bases from J, with 11 bases between. The CDR3 is 14 residues long. Germline V gene lookup returns CDR1 MNHEY and CDR2 SMNVEV (reference sequence). TCRdb redid the calling of the reads with MiXCR, one entry per CDR3 protein. The sample includes 480,000 or so distinct CDR3 sequences, approximately 10% of them seen just once. The sample comprised PBMCs. The chain carries TRBV27 and TRBJ1-1; D remains unclear. The receptor's source is a human donor in good health (CMV status not recorded). Some clones in this sample may be carry-over from other donors' samples. The chain's CDR3 is CASSYQQDNTEAFF. The CDR3 nucleotides are TGTGCCAGCAGTTACCAACAAGACAACACTGAAGCTTTCTTT.